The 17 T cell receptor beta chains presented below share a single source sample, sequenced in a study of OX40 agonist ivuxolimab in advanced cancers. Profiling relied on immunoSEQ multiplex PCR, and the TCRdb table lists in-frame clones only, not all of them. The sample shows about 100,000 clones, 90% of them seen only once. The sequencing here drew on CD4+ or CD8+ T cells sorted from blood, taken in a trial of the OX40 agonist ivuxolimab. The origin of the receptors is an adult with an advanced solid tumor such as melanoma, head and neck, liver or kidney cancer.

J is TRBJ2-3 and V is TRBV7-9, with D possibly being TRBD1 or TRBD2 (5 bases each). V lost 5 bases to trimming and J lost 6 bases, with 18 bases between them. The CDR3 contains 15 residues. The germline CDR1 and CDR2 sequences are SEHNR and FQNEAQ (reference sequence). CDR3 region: CASSGAPGLVDTQYF. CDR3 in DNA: TGTGCCAGCAGCGGTGCCCCGGGGCTGGTGGATACGCAGTATTTT.

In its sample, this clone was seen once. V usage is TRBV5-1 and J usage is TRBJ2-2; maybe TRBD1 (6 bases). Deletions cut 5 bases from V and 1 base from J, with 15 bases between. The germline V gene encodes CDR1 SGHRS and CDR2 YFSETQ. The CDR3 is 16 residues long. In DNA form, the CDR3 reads TGCGCCAGCAGTTTTTTGGGGGCAAAGAACACCGGGGAGCTGTTTTTT. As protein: CASSFLGAKNTGELFF. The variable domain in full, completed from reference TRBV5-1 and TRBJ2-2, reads KAGVTQTPRYLIKTRGQQVTLSCSPISGHRSVSWYQQTPGQGLQFLFEYFSETQRNKGNFPGRFSGRQFSNSRSEMNVSTLELGDSALYLCASSFLGAKNTGELFFGEGSRLTVL.

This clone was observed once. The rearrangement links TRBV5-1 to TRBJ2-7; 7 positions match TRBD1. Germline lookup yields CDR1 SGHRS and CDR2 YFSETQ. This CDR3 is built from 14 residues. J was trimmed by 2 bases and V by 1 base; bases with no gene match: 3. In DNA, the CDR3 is TGCGCCAGCAGCTTGTACAGGGGTGCCTACGAGCAGTACTTC. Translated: CASSLYRGAYEQYF.

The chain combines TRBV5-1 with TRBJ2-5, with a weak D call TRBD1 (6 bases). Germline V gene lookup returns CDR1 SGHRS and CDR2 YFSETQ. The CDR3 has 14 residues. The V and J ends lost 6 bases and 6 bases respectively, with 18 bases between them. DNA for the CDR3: TGCGCCAGCAAGGTTTCAGGGGTGGAAAAGACCCAGTACTTC. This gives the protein CASKVSGVEKTQYF.

CDR3 sequence: CSVEAVTSGGAFGELFF. DNA of the CDR3: TGCAGCGTTGAAGCTGTGACTAGCGGGGGGGCCTTCGGGGAGCTGTTTTTT. This chain joins TRBV29-1 and TRBJ2-2, with 14 bases that match TRBD2. The CDR3 has 17 amino acids. Germline values: CDR1 SQVTM, CDR2 ANQGSEA. V trimming: 1 base; J trimming: 7 bases; junction bases outside the gene matches: 8.

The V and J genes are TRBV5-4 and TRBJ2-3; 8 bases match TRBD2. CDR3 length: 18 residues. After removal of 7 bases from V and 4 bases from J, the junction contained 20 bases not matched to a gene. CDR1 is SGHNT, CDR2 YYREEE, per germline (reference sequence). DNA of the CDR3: TGTGCCAGCCCTTCCGAGTTTAGCGGGACCCCAACGTCAGATACGCAGTATTTT. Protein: CASPSEFSGTPTSDTQYF.

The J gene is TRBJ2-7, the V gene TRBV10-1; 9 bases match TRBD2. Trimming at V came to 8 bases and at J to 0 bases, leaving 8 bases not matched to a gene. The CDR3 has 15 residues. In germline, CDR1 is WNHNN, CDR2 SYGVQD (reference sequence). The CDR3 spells CASLAGGESSYEQYF. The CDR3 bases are TGCGCCAGCCTCGCGGGGGGGGAGAGCTCCTACGAGCAGTACTTC.

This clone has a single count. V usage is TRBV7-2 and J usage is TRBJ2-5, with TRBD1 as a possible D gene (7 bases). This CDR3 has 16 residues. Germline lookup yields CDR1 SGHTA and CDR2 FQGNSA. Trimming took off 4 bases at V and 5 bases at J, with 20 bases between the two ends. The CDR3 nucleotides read TGTGCCAGCAGCTCATTCGGGACAGCGGGTGAGGAGACCCAGTACTTC. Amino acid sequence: CASSSFGTAGEETQYF.

The CDR3 DNA is TGTGCCTGGAACAGGGGCACAGATACGCAGTATTTT. It codes for CAWNRGTDTQYF. This chain uses TRBV30 with TRBJ2-3; possibly TRBD1 for D (6 bases). The CDR3 spans 12 residues. V was clipped by 4 bases and J by 1 base, with 6 bases between them. Germline V lookup: CDR1 GTSNPN, CDR2 SVGIG (reference sequence).

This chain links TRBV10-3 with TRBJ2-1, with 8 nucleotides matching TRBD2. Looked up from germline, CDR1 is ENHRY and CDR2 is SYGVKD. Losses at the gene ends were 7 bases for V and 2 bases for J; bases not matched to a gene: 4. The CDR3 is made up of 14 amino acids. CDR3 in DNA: TGTGCCATCACCCTTAGCGGGACCTACAATGAGCAGTTCTTC. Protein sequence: CAITLSGTYNEQFF.

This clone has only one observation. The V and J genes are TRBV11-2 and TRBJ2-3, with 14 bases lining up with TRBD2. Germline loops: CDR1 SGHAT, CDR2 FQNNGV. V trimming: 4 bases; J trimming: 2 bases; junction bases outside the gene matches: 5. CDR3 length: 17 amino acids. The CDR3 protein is CASSSGLAGAITDTQYF. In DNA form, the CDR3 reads TGTGCCAGCAGCTCGGGACTAGCGGGAGCTATCACAGATACGCAGTATTTT.

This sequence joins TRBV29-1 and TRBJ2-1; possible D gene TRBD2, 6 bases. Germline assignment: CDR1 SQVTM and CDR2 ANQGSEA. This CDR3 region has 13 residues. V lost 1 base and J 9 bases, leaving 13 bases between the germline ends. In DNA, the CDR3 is TGCAGCGTTGAAGGACGGCGGAGGGGTGAGCAGTTCTTC. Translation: CSVEGRRRGEQFF.

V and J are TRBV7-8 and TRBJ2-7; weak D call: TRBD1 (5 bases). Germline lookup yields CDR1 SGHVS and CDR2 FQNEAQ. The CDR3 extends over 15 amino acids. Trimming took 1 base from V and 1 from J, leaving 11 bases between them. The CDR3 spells CASSLGAGYSYEQYF. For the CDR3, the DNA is TGTGCCAGCAGCTTAGGGGCAGGGTATTCCTACGAGCAGTACTTC.

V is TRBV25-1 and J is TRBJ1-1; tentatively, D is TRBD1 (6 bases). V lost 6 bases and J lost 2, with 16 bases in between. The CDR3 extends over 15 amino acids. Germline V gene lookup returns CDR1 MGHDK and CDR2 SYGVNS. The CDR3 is CASRVGGAANTEAFF. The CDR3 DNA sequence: TGTGCCAGCAGGGTGGGGGGGGCCGCTAACACTGAAGCTTTCTTT.

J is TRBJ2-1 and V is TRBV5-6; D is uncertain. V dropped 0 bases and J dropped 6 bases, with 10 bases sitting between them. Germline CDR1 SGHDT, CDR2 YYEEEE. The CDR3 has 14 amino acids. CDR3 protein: CASSLGLDSNEQFF. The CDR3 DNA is TGTGCCAGCAGCTTGGGACTGGATTCCAATGAGCAGTTCTTC.

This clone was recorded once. CDR3 residues: CASRQGAYEQYF. Written as DNA, the CDR3 is TGTGCCAGCAGACAGGGGGCGTACGAGCAGTACTTC. The chain carries TRBV2 and TRBJ2-7; TRBD1 aligns across 9 bases. Germline V gene lookup returns CDR1 SNHLY and CDR2 FYNNEI. CDR3 length equals 12 residues. Losses at the gene ends were 6 bases for V and 4 bases for J; bases not matched to a gene: 1.

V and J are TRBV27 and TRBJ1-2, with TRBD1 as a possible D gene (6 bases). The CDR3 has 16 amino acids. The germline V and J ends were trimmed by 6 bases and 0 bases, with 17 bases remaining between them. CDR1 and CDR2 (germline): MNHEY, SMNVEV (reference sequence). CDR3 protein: CASSRAGTTANYGYTF. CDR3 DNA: TGTGCCAGCAGCCGCGCCGGGACAACTGCTAACTATGGCTACACCTTC.